Listed below are T cell receptor beta chains from one sample, sequenced in a study of blood T cell repertoires in COVID-19. Only in-frame clones appear in the TCRdb table, and some are missing; sequencing was by immunoSEQ multiplex PCR. The sample comprises 21,000 or so clones, 80% to 90% of which are singletons, and approximately 19% rests with the top ten. Sequenced: peripheral blood. The receptors come from a man between 65 and 85 years old with active COVID-19. CDR3s include the opening cysteine and the closing phenylalanine or tryptophan. The D gene is left open where the match is weak. Part of the rows lack a size; the others show once, few, many or a class for expanded clones.

J gene: TRBJ2-5; D gene: TRBD2; clone size: .; V gene: TRBV27; CDR3 DNA: TGTGCCAGCAGGCCGCGGGGGGGGTACGTCCGAGAGACCCAGTACTTC; CDR3 protein: CASRPRGGYVRETQYF
J gene: TRBJ1-5; D gene: .; clone size: .; V gene: TRBV19; CDR3 DNA: TGTGCCAGTAGTACCTTACAGGTTTATAGCAATCAGCCCCAGCATTTT; CDR3 protein: CASSTLQVYSNQPQHF
J gene: TRBJ1-1; D gene: .; clone size: .; V gene: TRBV7-9; CDR3 DNA: TGTGCCAGCAGTCCCGGGAGGGTGACTGAAGCTTTCTTT; CDR3 protein: CASSPGRVTEAFF
J gene: TRBJ1-1; D gene: .; clone size: .; V gene: TRBV11-3; CDR3 DNA: TGTGCCAGCAGCTTAAGGGGCGTTGACACTGAAGCTTTCTTT; CDR3 protein: CASSLRGVDTEAFF
J gene: TRBJ1-4; D gene: TRBD1; clone size: .; V gene: TRBV6-5; CDR3 DNA: TGTGCCAGCAGGGGACTGACAGGGGGGAATGAAAAACTGTTTTTT; CDR3 protein: CASRGLTGGNEKLFF
J gene: TRBJ1-1; D gene: .; clone size: .; V gene: TRBV5-6; CDR3 DNA: TGTGCCAGCAGCTTGGCGGGTGTACAAGCTTTCTTT; CDR3 protein: CASSLAGVQAFF
J gene: TRBJ1-2; D gene: .; clone size: few; V gene: TRBV20-1; CDR3 DNA: TGCAGTTCCCTCCGGGGCTATGGCTACACCTTC; CDR3 protein: CSSLRGYGYTF
J gene: TRBJ2-7; D gene: .; clone size: .; V gene: TRBV5-5; CDR3 DNA: TGTGCCAGCAGCGAACGACAGAATCCTTACTACGAGCAGTACTTC; CDR3 protein: CASSERQNPYYEQYF
J gene: TRBJ1-1; D gene: .; clone size: .; V gene: TRBV6-1; CDR3 DNA: TGTGCCAGCAGTGAGTTATTCACTGAAGCTTTCTTT; CDR3 protein: CASSELFTEAFF
J gene: TRBJ1-1; D gene: .; clone size: .; V gene: TRBV19; CDR3 DNA: TGTGCCAGTACAGACAGCTGGGGGAACACTGAAGCTTTCTTT; CDR3 protein: CASTDSWGNTEAFF
J gene: TRBJ2-3; D gene: .; clone size: .; V gene: TRBV30; CDR3 DNA: TGTGCCCGAAGCCTGGGCAGGACTAACGCAGATACGCAGTATTTT; CDR3 protein: CARSLGRTNADTQYF
J gene: TRBJ2-1; D gene: TRBD2; clone size: .; V gene: TRBV5-1; CDR3 DNA: TGCGCCAGCAGCTCCCCCACCACGGGACTAGCGGGGAGAAGCTCCTACAATGAGCAGTTCTTC; CDR3 protein: CASSSPTTGLAGRSSYNEQFF
J gene: TRBJ2-5; D gene: .; clone size: .; V gene: TRBV5-5; CDR3 DNA: TGTGCCAGCAGCCGGGAAACCCACCAAGAGACCCAGTACTTC; CDR3 protein: CASSRETHQETQYF
J gene: TRBJ1-2; D gene: TRBD1; clone size: few; V gene: TRBV6-1; CDR3 DNA: TGTGCCAGCAGTGAAACAGGGGGCCAGGCTAACTATGGCTACACCTTC; CDR3 protein: CASSETGGQANYGYTF
J gene: TRBJ1-2; D gene: TRBD1; clone size: .; V gene: TRBV5-1; CDR3 DNA: TGCGCCAGCAGCCCGGGACAGGGTGGTGGCTACACCTTC; CDR3 protein: CASSPGQGGGYTF
J gene: TRBJ1-1; D gene: .; clone size: .; V gene: TRBV2; CDR3 DNA: TGTGCCAGCAGTGTTTGGGGGGGGGAAGCTTTCTTT; CDR3 protein: CASSVWGGEAFF
J gene: TRBJ2-5; D gene: .; clone size: .; V gene: TRBV2; CDR3 DNA: TGTGCCAGCAGTGGAGGGGAGACCCAGTACTTC; CDR3 protein: CASSGGETQYF
J gene: TRBJ2-3; D gene: TRBD2; clone size: .; V gene: TRBV30; CDR3 DNA: TGTGCCTGGAGTTCAACGGGGGGGTTTAGCACAGATACGCAGTATTTT; CDR3 protein: CAWSSTGGFSTDTQYF
J gene: TRBJ1-1; D gene: .; clone size: few; V gene: TRBV14; CDR3 DNA: TGTGCCAGCAGTTATCAGTCCGGGTTAGCTTTCTTT; CDR3 protein: CASSYQSGLAFF
J gene: TRBJ2-1; D gene: TRBD2; clone size: once; V gene: TRBV7-2; CDR3 DNA: TGTGCCAGCAGTTCCGGGATGGCGGGAGGATCCAATGAGCAGTTCTTC; CDR3 protein: CASSSGMAGGSNEQFF
J gene: TRBJ2-1; D gene: TRBD2; clone size: .; V gene: TRBV11-3; CDR3 DNA: TGTGCCAGCAGCCATAGCGGGATGGAGCAGTTCTTC; CDR3 protein: CASSHSGMEQFF
J gene: TRBJ1-2; D gene: .; clone size: .; V gene: TRBV11-1; CDR3 DNA: TGTGCCAGCAGCTTAGCCACAGTTCATGGCTACACCTTC; CDR3 protein: CASSLATVHGYTF
J gene: TRBJ2-7; D gene: TRBD2; clone size: .; V gene: TRBV28; CDR3 DNA: TGTGCCAGCAGCCTACCTCTAGCGGGAGAGGGGTACGAGCAGTACTTC; CDR3 protein: CASSLPLAGEGYEQYF
J gene: TRBJ1-3; D gene: .; clone size: .; V gene: TRBV5-5; CDR3 DNA: TGTGCCAGCAGCTTCACAGGGATCCAAGGCTCTGGAAACACCATATATTTT; CDR3 protein: CASSFTGIQGSGNTIYF
J gene: TRBJ1-5; D gene: .; clone size: .; V gene: TRBV7-2; CDR3 DNA: TGTGCCAGCAGCCCGTCGATACAGTTTAGCAATCAGCCCCAGCATTTT; CDR3 protein: CASSPSIQFSNQPQHF
J gene: TRBJ1-2; D gene: TRBD1; clone size: .; V gene: TRBV19; CDR3 DNA: TGTGCCAGTAGACGAACAGGGGGTTACGAAGCTAACTATGGCTACACCTTC; CDR3 protein: CASRRTGGYEANYGYTF
J gene: TRBJ2-1; D gene: .; clone size: few; V gene: TRBV2; CDR3 DNA: TGTGCCAGCCCCGAACTAGCCGACAATGAGCAGTTCTTC; CDR3 protein: CASPELADNEQFF
J gene: TRBJ1-6; D gene: .; clone size: .; V gene: TRBV19; CDR3 DNA: TGTGCTTCGTCGGGTGGTAATTCACCCCTCCACTTT; CDR3 protein: CASSGGNSPLHF